Listed here are 16 T cell receptor beta chains from one sample, sequenced in a study of shared clonotypes between healthy human individuals. TCRdb keeps only in-frame clones here, not all; method: immunoSEQ multiplex PCR. The table includes roughly 760,000 clones, approximately 79% detected once. Sequencing input: memory CD4+ T cells sorted from blood. Subset noted: CD45RA-negative fraction. The receptor set was obtained from a woman aged 30 to 39 in good health.

The chain employs TRBV6-5 and TRBJ2-6; D gene ambiguous. The CDR3 is 15 amino acids. Germline CDR1 is MNHEY and CDR2 is SVGAGI. V was clipped by 8 bases and J by 0 bases, with 11 bases between them. CDR3 DNA sequence: TGTGCCAGCTGGGCTTGGGCCTCTGGGGCCAACGTCCTGACTTTC. Amino acid sequence: CASWAWASGANVLTF.

The rearrangement uses TRBV18 and TRBJ1-1; tentatively, D is TRBD1 (5 bases). Germline CDR1 KGHSH, CDR2 LQKENI. This CDR3 comprises 13 residues. Trimming stripped 7 bases from V and 5 bases from J, with 14 bases between. CDR3 bases: TGTGCCAGCTGCTCCCGCGGGGGGACTGAAGCTTTCTTT. Translation gives CASCSRGGTEAFF.

The chain employs TRBV11-3 and TRBJ2-7; 10 bases are a match to TRBD2. Looked up from germline, CDR1 is SGHNT and CDR2 is YENEEA. J was trimmed by 0 bases and V by 1 base; bases with no gene match: 9. This CDR3 is 18 amino acids long. The CDR3 reads CASSLAAGTSEDSYEQYF. The DNA for the CDR3 is TGTGCCAGCAGCTTAGCAGCCGGGACTAGCGAAGACTCCTACGAGCAGTACTTC.

CDR3 in amino acids: CASSLRTERYGYTF. DNA for the CDR3: TGTGCCAGTAGCTTGAGGACAGAAAGATATGGCTACACCTTC. The V gene is TRBV19, the J gene TRBJ1-2, with TRBD1 as a possible D gene (6 bases). V shed 6 bases and J shed 5 bases, with 16 bases lying between them. The CDR3 runs 14 residues. Germline CDR1 LNHDA, CDR2 SQIVND (reference sequence).

This clone was seen a single time. The chain is built from TRBV28 and TRBJ2-7; D is unresolved. The germline gives CDR1 MDHEN, CDR2 SYDVKM. Trimming cost V 3 bases and J 2 bases, with 8 bases left between them. The CDR3 loop spans 13 amino acids. CDR3 nucleotides: TGTGCCAGCAGTTTTAGAGGAACCTACGAGCAGTACTTC. It yields the protein CASSFRGTYEQYF. The full variable domain, completed using reference TRBV28 and TRBJ2-7, is DVKVTQSSRYLVKRTGEKVFLECVQDMDHENMFWYRQDPGLGLRLIYFSYDVKMKEKGDIPEGYSVSREKKERFSLILESASTNQTSMYLCASSFRGTYEQYFGPGTRLTVT.

The V gene is TRBV7-6, the J gene TRBJ2-7; 13 nucleotides match TRBD2. V dropped 5 bases and J dropped 2; count of bases not matched to a gene: 9. The length of the CDR3 is 17 residues. Germline CDR1 SGHVS, CDR2 FNYEAQ. This CDR3 reads CASSPWGGTSGTYEQYF. CDR3 coding DNA: TGTGCCAGCAGCCCTTGGGGGGGGACTAGCGGGACCTACGAGCAGTACTTC.

The J gene is TRBJ2-7, the V gene TRBV6-5, with D possibly being TRBD2 (6 bases). Trimming stripped 8 bases from V and 1 base from J, with 15 bases between. The CDR3 contains 14 residues. Looked up from germline, CDR1 is MNHEY and CDR2 is SVGAGI. CDR3 DNA: TGTGCCAGCTCGCTGCGGGAAGGTTCCTACGAGCAGTACTTC. It codes for CASSLREGSYEQYF.

This rearrangement joins TRBV2 to TRBJ2-5; 7 nucleotides agree with TRBD1. The J segment lost 5 bases and the V segment lost 3 bases, leaving 9 bases of the junction unmatched. Germline CDR1 and CDR2: SNHLY and FYNNEI. The CDR3 contains 15 residues. CDR3: CASSDQGQPSETQYF. In DNA form, the CDR3 reads TGTGCCAGCAGTGACCAGGGACAGCCGTCCGAGACCCAGTACTTC.

The chain has TRBV7-8 and TRBJ1-5; 7 bases are shared with TRBD1. CDR1 and CDR2 (germline): SGHVS, FQNEAQ. The CDR3 contains 16 residues. The V and J ends lost 8 bases and 4 bases, in that order; junction bases with no gene match: 14. CDR3 in DNA: TGTGCCAGCTTCTCCAACCCTACAGGGGAGAATCAGCCCCAGCATTTT. This sequence encodes CASFSNPTGENQPQHF.

The chain joins TRBV5-1 to TRBJ2-2, with 13 bases aligning to TRBD2. CDR3 size: 16 residues. CDR1 is SGHRS and CDR2 is YFSETQ in the germline V gene. V was clipped by 4 bases and J by 6 bases; unmatched bases: 6. Here the CDR3 DNA reads TGCGCCAGCAGCCCGGGACTAGCGGGACTCTCCGGGGAGCTGTTTTTT. This codes for CASSPGLAGLSGELFF.

The gene calls are TRBV19 and TRBJ1-2; 8 nucleotides match TRBD1. This CDR3 comprises 13 residues. The ends lost 8 bases at V and 4 bases at J; junction bases unmatched: 6. The V gene's germline CDR1 is LNHDA and CDR2 SQIVND (reference sequence). DNA of the CDR3: TGTGCCAGTTCGGGACAGGTCGTCTATGGCTACACCTTC. It yields the protein CASSGQVVYGYTF.

The chain couples TRBV28 to TRBJ1-1; tentative D call: TRBD1 (5 bases). CDR3 size: 15 residues. The V gene's germline CDR1 is MDHEN and CDR2 SYDVKM. Trimming shortened V by 5 bases and J by 1 base, and 14 bases separated the two germline ends. The CDR3 DNA follows: TGTGCCAGCAGTACCACGGGGGTCCCGAACACTGAAGCTTTCTTT. Protein sequence: CASSTTGVPNTEAFF. The complete variable domain, with remaining parts taken from reference TRBV28 and TRBJ1-1, reads DVKVTQSSRYLVKRTGEKVFLECVQDMDHENMFWYRQDPGLGLRLIYFSYDVKMKEKGDIPEGYSVSREKKERFSLILESASTNQTSMYLCASSTTGVPNTEAFFGQGTRLTVV.

This clone has a count of ten or more. J is TRBJ1-2 and V is TRBV19; D ambiguous. V was cut by 7 bases and J by 2 bases, with 5 bases left in between. The length of the CDR3 is 11 residues. Looked up from germline, CDR1 is LNHDA and CDR2 is SQIVND (reference sequence). CDR3 protein: CASTQNYGYTF. CDR3 coding DNA: TGTGCCAGTACCCAGAACTATGGCTACACCTTC. Variable domain in full (rest from reference TRBV19 and TRBJ1-2): DGGITQSPKYLFRKEGQNVTLSCEQNLNHDAMYWYRQDPGQGLRLIYYSQIVNDFQKGDIAEGYSVSREKKESFPLTVTSAQKNPTAFYLCASTQNYGYTFGSGTRLTVV.

V is TRBV7-2 and J is TRBJ2-2; the D gene is possibly TRBD2 (6 bases). The germline gives CDR1 SGHTA, CDR2 FQGNSA. V was clipped by 4 bases and J by 5 bases, with 23 bases between them. The CDR3 spans 18 residues. Here the CDR3 reads CASSYNGLGGWGTGELFF. The DNA of the CDR3 is TGTGCCAGCAGCTATAACGGCCTCGGGGGTTGGGGGACCGGGGAGCTGTTTTTT.

The chain uses TRBV6-1 and TRBJ2-3, with TRBD1 matching 12 bases. V was pared by 0 bases and J by 8 bases, with 6 bases of the junction left unmatched. The germline gives CDR1 MNHNS, CDR2 SASEGT. The CDR3 length is 16 residues. In DNA, the CDR3 is TGTGCCAGCAGTGAAGCGTTTGGGACAGGGGGCCTTACGCAGTATTTT. Translated: CASSEAFGTGGLTQYF.

The rearrangement joins TRBV5-1 to TRBJ2-1; D is perhaps TRBD1 or TRBD2 (5 bases each). Germline-derived CDR1 and CDR2 are SGHRS and YFSETQ. Trimming removed 3 bases from V and 3 bases from J, with 13 bases in between. CDR3 length equals 15 residues. CDR3 loop: CASSWTPRGYNEQFF. Here the CDR3 DNA reads TGCGCCAGCAGCTGGACCCCGAGGGGCTACAATGAGCAGTTCTTC.